This TCR beta chain was found in a study of tumor-infiltrating lymphocytes in oesophageal squamous cell carcinoma (dated by TCRdb to about 2016). Taken from cysteine to phenylalanine, the CDR3 has 15 residues. Of all the DNA, just the CDR3 is kept, 45 bases in frame from base 1. Concerning this clonotype itself: No cognate antigen has been identified for it. Qualities for individual bases were not recorded, and no much larger clone is one base off.

The library was generated by PCR. Sequencing took place on an Illumina HiSeq 1500. TCRdb took the public reads, trimmed them with fastp at Q25, ran MiXCR for clone calling and kept in-frame beta chains. Entries are consolidated by CDR3 protein sequence, retaining the most common genes and DNA. The sample has under 12,000 distinct CDR3 sequences on record, around 56% of them singletons. About 20% of the sample is taken by the ten largest. The source of this sequence is a female donor with esophageal squamous cell carcinoma. The chain was built from TRBV12-3 or TRBV12-4 and TRBJ1-1; TRBD1 fits 7 bases in the junction. The DNA matches TRBJ2-1 better at its end, which makes the J call doubtful. What was sequenced was esophageal tumor tissue. The base sequence is TGTGCCAGCAGTTTGGGACAGAGCTCCTACAATGAGCAGTTCTTC. It encodes CASSLGQSSYNEQFF.